This is a list of T cell receptor beta chains from one sample in a study of shared clonotypes between healthy human individuals. Only in-frame clones appear in the TCRdb table, and some are missing; sequencing was by immunoSEQ multiplex PCR. The table lists nearly 1,000,000 clones, approximately 76% of them singletons. Specimen: memory CD4+ T cells sorted from blood. The receptors here all came from a man younger than 35 in good health. The CDR3 runs from the conserved cysteine through the conserved F or W. A D gene is named only where the DNA matches it firmly. A row's size may be missing; if present it is once, few, many or a size class.

>TRBJ2-1|TRBD2|few|16|TRBV9
TGTGCCAGCAGCGCGCCGGGACTAGCGGGTTACAATGAGCAGTTCTTC
CASSAPGLAGYNEQFF
>TRBJ2-1|.|.|14|TRBV21-1
TGTGCCATAGGGCTCGATGAGAGCTACAATGAGCAGTTCTTC
CAIGLDESYNEQFF
>TRBJ1-4|TRBD1|.|15|TRBV16
TGTGCCAGCAGCCGCCGGGACAGGGCGGATGAAAAACTGTTTTTT
CASSRRDRADEKLFF
>TRBJ1-6|.|.|15|TRBV2
TGTGCCGGGGGGGAGGGCAGCTCCTATAATTCACCCCTCCACTTT
CAGGEGSSYNSPLHF
>TRBJ2-7|.|.|14|TRBV28
TGTGCCAGCAGCCTTACTGGGCCCTCCTACGAGCAGTACTTC
CASSLTGPSYEQYF
>TRBJ2-7|.|.|15|TRBV6-1
TGTGCCAGCAGTAACCCGGGCGGGATTAGGTACGAGCAGTACTTC
CASSNPGGIRYEQYF
>TRBJ1-2|.|.|14|TRBV28
TGTGCCAGCAGTTTCTCTGACATATCCTATGGCTACACCTTC
CASSFSDISYGYTF
>TRBJ1-1|.|.|14|TRBV5-1
TGCGCCAGCAGCCCATGGCAAGGGGGTACTGAAGCTTTCTTT
CASSPWQGGTEAFF
>TRBJ2-2|TRBD1|.|15|TRBV18
TGTGCCAGCTCATCGGGACAGGCGAACACCGGGGAGCTGTTTTTT
CASSSGQANTGELFF
>TRBJ1-6|.|once|15|TRBV21-1
TGTGCCAGCAGCGCCGGGGGGATCCACAATTCACCCCTCCACTTT
CASSAGGIHNSPLHF
>TRBJ2-1|.|once|10|TRBV20-1
TGCAGTGCATACAGGGATGAGCAGTTCTTC
CSAYRDEQFF
>TRBJ2-7|.|.|14|TRBV5-8
TGTGCCAGCAGCTTGGGGCCAGGGGCCTACGAGCAGTACTTC
CASSLGPGAYEQYF
>TRBJ2-7|.|.|15|TRBV5-4
TGTGCCAGCAGCCTTGGCCGGGGGGCAGAGTACGAGCAGTACTTC
CASSLGRGAEYEQYF
>TRBJ1-1|.|.|13|TRBV30
TGTGCCTGGAGCGGACAGCCCGGGACTGAAGCTTTCTTT
CAWSGQPGTEAFF
>TRBJ2-7|.|few|11|TRBV7-2
TGTGCCAGCAGCTCTTTCTACGAGCAGTACTTC
CASSSFYEQYF
>TRBJ1-1|.|.|15|TRBV13
TGTGCCAGCAGCTCTCCCTCCCAAGGCGCAGGGGAAGCTTTCTTT
CASSSPSQGAGEAFF
>TRBJ2-7|.|.|13|TRBV11-2
TGTGCCAGCAGCTTAAACTTTCCTTTGGAGCAGTACTTC
CASSLNFPLEQYF
>TRBJ1-4|.|.|16|TRBV4-2
TGTGCCAGCAGCCAAGAAGGGGCGGGGGCGCATGAAAAACTGTTTTTT
CASSQEGAGAHEKLFF
>TRBJ1-2|.|.|14|TRBV7-2
TGTGCCAGCAGCTTGTCAGGGACGAACTATGGCTACACCTTC
CASSLSGTNYGYTF
>TRBJ1-1|.|.|14|TRBV6-1
TGTGCCAGCAGTGAAGGGAGAATAACGGCTGAAGCTTTCTTT
CASSEGRITAEAFF
>TRBJ1-4|.|few|15|TRBV6-1
TGTGCCAGCAGTGTGATACAGGGAAGAAATGAAAAACTGTTTTTT
CASSVIQGRNEKLFF
>TRBJ2-7|.|.|12|TRBV5-4
TGTGCCAGCAGCTTGGAAAGGTTCGAGCAGTACTTC
CASSLERFEQYF
>TRBJ1-6|TRBD1|.|17|TRBV4-2
TGTGCCAGCAGCCAAGATAGGGCAGGGGGGGGCGATTCACCCCTCCACTTT
CASSQDRAGGGDSPLHF
>TRBJ2-7|TRBD1|.|16|TRBV25-1
TGTGCCAGCAGCCGACCCGGGACAGGGGGCAGCTACGAGCAGTACTTC
CASSRPGTGGSYEQYF
>TRBJ2-1|TRBD1|.|14|TRBV6-5
TGTGCCAGCAGTTATAGGGACAGGTACAATGAGCAGTTCTTC
CASSYRDRYNEQFF
>TRBJ1-1|TRBD1|.|16|TRBV6-7
TGTGCCAGCAGTCCCGGGACAGCCCCTCCCGGCACTGAAGCTTTCTTT
CASSPGTAPPGTEAFF
>TRBJ2-3|TRBD2|few|17|TRBV5-1
TGCGCCAGCAGCTTCACCGGGACTAGCGGGAAAGAGGGTACGCAGTATTTT
CASSFTGTSGKEGTQYF
>TRBJ2-6|.|.|16|TRBV11-2
TGTGCCAGCAGCTTAGCCAATCGGGGAGGGGCCAACGTCCTGACTTTC
CASSLANRGGANVLTF
>TRBJ1-5|.|.|16|TRBV7-9
TGTGCCAGCAGCTCCAGCGACAGGAATAGCAATCAGCCCCAGCATTTT
CASSSSDRNSNQPQHF
>TRBJ1-1|TRBD1|.|18|TRBV5-1
TGCGCCAGCAGCTTGGCCTCATTGACAGGGGGCGCGAACACTGAAGCTTTCTTT
CASSLASLTGGANTEAFF
>TRBJ2-7|TRBD1|.|13|TRBV30
TGTGCCTTCTCCCGGGACAGGGGCTACGAGCAGTACTTC
CAFSRDRGYEQYF
>TRBJ2-3|.|.|15|TRBV9
TGTGCCAGCAGCGTAGTTCCGGTCAGCACAGATACGCAGTATTTT
CASSVVPVSTDTQYF
>TRBJ1-5|.|.|14|TRBV10-3
TGTGCCATCAGACCTGACAGTCCTAATCAGCCCCAGCATTTT
CAIRPDSPNQPQHF
>TRBJ1-3|.|few|14|TRBV5-1
TGCGCCAGCAGCGGGGGGAACTCTGGAAACACCATATATTTT
CASSGGNSGNTIYF
>TRBJ1-3|.|.|16|TRBV5-6
TGTGCCAGCAGCTTGGGCGGAGGTTTTACTGGAAACACCATATATTTT
CASSLGGGFTGNTIYF
>TRBJ1-6|TRBD1|once|16|TRBV4-2
TGTGCCAGCAGCCAAACTCCGGGACAGGTTAATTCACCCCTCCACTTT
CASSQTPGQVNSPLHF
>TRBJ1-3|.|.|15|TRBV5-1
TGCGCCAGCAATGACGAGGCAAGCTCTGGAAACACCATATATTTT
CASNDEASSGNTIYF
>TRBJ2-3|.|.|13|TRBV30
TGTGCCTGGAGTTCAGGGGGGGCAGATACGCAGTATTTT
CAWSSGGADTQYF
>TRBJ2-7|TRBD2|.|15|TRBV5-6
TGTGCCAGCAGCTTGCCGCGGGGGTTATCCTACGAGCAGTACTTC
CASSLPRGLSYEQYF
>TRBJ2-6|.|.|14|TRBV6-1
TGTGCCAGCAGTGAAAACTCTGGGGCCAACGTCCTGACTTTC
CASSENSGANVLTF
>TRBJ1-1|.|once|15|TRBV6-5
TGTGCCAGCAGGATCACGGACAGAAAGAACACTGAAGCTTTCTTT
CASRITDRKNTEAFF
>TRBJ1-1|.|.|12|TRBV5-6
TGTGCCAGCAGTTATTGGTCACGGGGAGCTTTCTTT
CASSYWSRGAFF
>TRBJ1-4|.|few|14|TRBV5-4
TGTGCCAGCAGCTTGGAGGGTAGGAGTGAAAAACTGTTTTTT
CASSLEGRSEKLFF
>TRBJ2-5|.|.|16|TRBV7-2
TGTGCCAGCAGCTTAGGGCCGGGAACCAAAAAAGAGACCCAGTACTTC
CASSLGPGTKKETQYF
>TRBJ1-3|.|.|14|TRBV9
TGTGCCAGCAGCCCACGGTACTCTGGAAACACCATATATTTT
CASSPRYSGNTIYF
>TRBJ1-1|TRBD1|few|15|TRBV2
TGTGCCAGCAGTGAAGAGGGCCAGGGGGTCACTGAAGCTTTCTTT
CASSEEGQGVTEAFF
>TRBJ1-5|TRBD1|.|15|TRBV6-1
TGTGCCAGCAGTGAGGGGACAGTCTTCAATCAGCCCCAGCATTTT
CASSEGTVFNQPQHF
>TRBJ2-7|TRBD2|.|15|TRBV7-9
TGTGCCAGCAGTCGTAGCGGGAGGGCCCCGGACGAGCAGTACTTC
CASSRSGRAPDEQYF
>TRBJ2-7|TRBD1|.|13|TRBV19
TGTGCCAGTAGTCCCCGGGACAGGGACGAGCAGTACTTC
CASSPRDRDEQYF
>TRBJ1-3|TRBD1|once|17|TRBV9
TGTGCCAGCAGCCAGAGCAGGGTAGGGGGCCCTGGAAACACCATATATTTT
CASSQSRVGGPGNTIYF
>TRBJ2-5|TRBD2|.|17|TRBV10-3
TGTGCCATCAAGGGGACTAGCGGGAGATCGGCGGGTGAGACCCAGTACTTC
CAIKGTSGRSAGETQYF
>TRBJ2-2|.|.|14|TRBV6-5
TGTGCCAGCAGACCCCATGGGGGCACCGGGGAGCTGTTTTTT
CASRPHGGTGELFF
>TRBJ2-3|TRBD2|.|16|TRBV4-2
TGTGCCAGCAGCCAACTGAGCGGGGGGGCCACAGATACGCAGTATTTT
CASSQLSGGATDTQYF
>TRBJ2-7|.|.|14|TRBV28
TGTGCCAGCAGTTTCATACAGGGCCCTCGGGAGCAGTACTTC
CASSFIQGPREQYF
>TRBJ1-6|.|.|14|TRBV27
TGTGCCAGCAGTTTAGTACCCCGGGATTCACCCCTCCACTTT
CASSLVPRDSPLHF
>TRBJ2-5|TRBD2|.|13|TRBV4-1
TGCGCCAGCAGCCAATGGACTAGAGAGACCCAGTACTTC
CASSQWTRETQYF
>TRBJ1-5|.|.|14|TRBV27
TGTGCCAGCAGTTTCGTGGGGGGCAATCAGCCCCAGCATTTT
CASSFVGGNQPQHF
>TRBJ2-5|.|few|13|TRBV5-6
TGTGCCAGCAGCTTCCCATTACAAGAGACCCAGTACTTC
CASSFPLQETQYF
>TRBJ2-3|TRBD1|.|17|TRBV18
TGTGCCAGCTCACTAACAGGGGCCGCTGAGTACACAGATACGCAGTATTTT
CASSLTGAAEYTDTQYF